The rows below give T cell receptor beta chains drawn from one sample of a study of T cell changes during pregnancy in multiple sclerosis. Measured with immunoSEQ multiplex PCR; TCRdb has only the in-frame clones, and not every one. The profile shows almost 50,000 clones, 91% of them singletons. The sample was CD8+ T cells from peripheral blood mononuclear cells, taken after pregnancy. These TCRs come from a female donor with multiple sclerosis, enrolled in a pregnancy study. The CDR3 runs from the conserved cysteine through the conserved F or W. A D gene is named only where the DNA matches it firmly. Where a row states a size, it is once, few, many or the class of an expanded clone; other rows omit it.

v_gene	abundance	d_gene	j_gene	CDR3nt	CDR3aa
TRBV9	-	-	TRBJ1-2	TGTGCCAGCAGCGTGTGGGACTCCAGTAATGGCTACACCTTC	CASSVWDSSNGYTF
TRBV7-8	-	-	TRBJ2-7	TGTGCCAGCAGCTTCAGTCCCGTCTCCTACGAGCAGTACTTC	CASSFSPVSYEQYF
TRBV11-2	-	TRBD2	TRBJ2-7	TGTGCCAGCAGCTTGGGGACTAGCGGGGGAGGCGAGCAGTACTTC	CASSLGTSGGGEQYF
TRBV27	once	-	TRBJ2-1	TGTGCCAGCAGTTTAGCGACAGGCGTGAATGAGCAGTTCTTC	CASSLATGVNEQFF
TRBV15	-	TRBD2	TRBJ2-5	TGTGCCACCAGCAGAGATCAGAAGCGGGGGGGCCCCGACAAGGAGACCCAGTACTTC	CATSRDQKRGGPDKETQYF
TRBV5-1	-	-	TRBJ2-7	TGCGCCAGCAGCCCAGGGACAAACTACGAGCAGTACTTC	CASSPGTNYEQYF
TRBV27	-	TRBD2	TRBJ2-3	TGTGCCAGCAGTTTCGTACGGGGGGGCACAGATACGCAGTATTTT	CASSFVRGGTDTQYF
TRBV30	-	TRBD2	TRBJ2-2	TGTGCCTGGACCCGGGGGGGAATCGGCGGGGAGCTGTTTTTT	CAWTRGGIGGELFF
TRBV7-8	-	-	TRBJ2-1	TGTGCCAGCACTATACCTCCCTCGGACTATCATCTATCCAATGAGCAGTTCTTC	CASTIPPSDYHLSNEQFF
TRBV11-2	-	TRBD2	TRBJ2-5	TGTGCCAGCAGCTTAGGAGCGGGACTAGCGGGGGGAGAGACCCAGTACTTC	CASSLGAGLAGGETQYF
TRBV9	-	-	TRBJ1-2	TGTGCCAGCAGCGTAGCTGCAGGGGCGCTACTTCAGGGGAATGGCTACACCTTC	CASSVAAGALLQGNGYTF
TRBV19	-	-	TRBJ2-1	TGTGCCAGAGAGAGGAGGAATCAGAGGTCCTACAATGAGCAGTTCTTC	CARERRNQRSYNEQFF
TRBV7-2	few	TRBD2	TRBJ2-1	TGTGCCAGCAGTATAGCGGGGTATAAAATCAATGAGCAGTTCTTC	CASSIAGYKINEQFF
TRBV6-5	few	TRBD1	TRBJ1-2	TGTGCCAGCAGGTCGGGACAGGGCTTTGGCTACACCTTC	CASRSGQGFGYTF
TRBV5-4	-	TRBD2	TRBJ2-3	TGTGCCAGCAGCTTGGCGATAGCGGGGGAGTCAGATACGCAGTATTTT	CASSLAIAGESDTQYF
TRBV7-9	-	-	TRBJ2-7	TGTGCCAGCAGTCGCCTAGGGGACTCCCACGAGCAGTACTTC	CASSRLGDSHEQYF
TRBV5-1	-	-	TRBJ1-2	TGCGCCAGCAGCTTGGACGAACAGCCCCCCTATGGCTACACCTTC	CASSLDEQPPYGYTF
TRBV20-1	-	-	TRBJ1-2	TGCAGTGCCCTAGGGAGCAGCACCTTC	CSALGSSTF
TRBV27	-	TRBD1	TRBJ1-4	TGTGCCAGCAGTCTACTACAGGGGGAGGATGAAAAACTGTTTTTT	CASSLLQGEDEKLFF
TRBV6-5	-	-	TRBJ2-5	TGTGCCAGCTGGGGAGTCCAAGAGACCCAGTACTTC	CASWGVQETQYF
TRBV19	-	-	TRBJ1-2	TGTGCCACGGATGGCTACACCTTC	CATDGYTF
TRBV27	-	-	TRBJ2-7	TGTGCCAGCAGTTTCCCTAACGCCTACGAGCAGTACTTC	CASSFPNAYEQYF
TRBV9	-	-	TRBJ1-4	TGTGCCAGCAGCGTAGACAGCCGGGGTGATGAAAAACTGTTTTTT	CASSVDSRGDEKLFF